This is a list of T cell receptor beta chains from one sample in a study of T cell repertoires in cytomegalovirus infection. TCRdb independently ran MiXCR on the reads; one entry per CDR3 protein. The sample has about 830,000 distinct CDR3 sequences; 30% to 35% are singletons. For these receptors, no antigen is known. The sequences come from cultured CD8+ T cells from PBMCs, collected from culture after CMV antigen stimulation. These receptors were obtained from a human donor in good health (CMV status not recorded). Some clones in this sample may be carry-over from other donors' samples. Each CDR3 is given with its conserved first and last residue. The D gene is left open where the match is weak. Clone size is given for some rows only: seen once, a few or many times, or a class if the clone is expanded.

J | D | V | size | DNA | CDR3
TRBJ2-1 | . | TRBV12-3/TRBV12-4 | few | TGTGCCAGCAGTTTGTGGGGCCGAGGGAGCTCCTACAATGAGCAGTTCTTC | CASSLWGRGSSYNEQFF
TRBJ2-4 | TRBD1 | TRBV9 | . | TGTGCCAGCAGCGTAGGGCAGGGGGCAGGCAAAAACATTCAGTACTTC | CASSVGQGAGKNIQYF
TRBJ2-3 | . | TRBV6-8 | . | TGTGCCACCCTCCAGGGAAATACGCAGTATTTT | CATLQGNTQYF
TRBJ1-6 | . | TRBV7-6 | few | TGTGCCAGCAGCTTAGAGGGCGCTAAGGGGAATTCACCCCTCCACTTT | CASSLEGAKGNSPLHF
TRBJ1-4 | . | TRBV7-9 | many | TGTGCCAGCAGCAGCAGCGCAACTAATGAAAAACTGTTTTTT | CASSSSATNEKLFF
TRBJ2-1 | . | TRBV6-5 | . | TGTGCCAGCAAAGTGAATTCCTACAATGAGCAGTTCTTC | CASKVNSYNEQFF
TRBJ2-2 | TRBD2 | TRBV7-4 | . | TGTGCCAGCAGCCCCCAGCGGGGGAGCGGGGAGCCGTTTTTT | CASSPQRGSGEPFF
TRBJ2-5 | . | TRBV7-9 | . | TGTGCCAGCAGCCACTTACGGGACTCCCAAGAGACCCAGTACTTC | CASSHLRDSQETQYF
TRBJ2-7 | . | TRBV27 | . | TGTGCCAGCAGTCCCCAGATCACCTACGAGCAGTACTTC | CASSPQITYEQYF
TRBJ1-2 | . | TRBV4-2 | few | TGTGCCAGCAGCCAAGATGGGACAGGCTACACCTTC | CASSQDGTGYTF
TRBJ2-1 | TRBD2 | TRBV7-2 | . | TGTGCCAGCAGCTTAGCGGGGGGGGGAGGGGAGAACAATGAGCAGTTCTTC | CASSLAGGGGENNEQFF
TRBJ2-7 | TRBD1 | TRBV7-3 | once | TGTGCCAGCGGCTGGGGCCGGGACAGGGGGTACGAGCAGTACTTC | CASGWGRDRGYEQYF
TRBJ1-5 | . | TRBV19 | . | TGTGCCAGTAGTATAGTGGACGCGGGGCAGCCCCAGCATTTT | CASSIVDAGQPQHF
TRBJ2-5 | . | TRBV7-3 | many | TGTGCCAGCAGCTTCGGGACCCAAGAGACCCAGTACTTC | CASSFGTQETQYF
TRBJ2-3 | . | TRBV7-2 | few | TGTGCCAGCAGCTTAGGGGTCAGGGGAGTCGCAGATACGCAGTATTTT | CASSLGVRGVADTQYF
TRBJ2-7 | . | TRBV29-1 | . | TGCAGCGTATCTGGGGGGGCCCAGCTCTACGAGCAGTACTTC | CSVSGGAQLYEQYF
TRBJ2-3 | . | TRBV6-1 | many | TGTGCCAGCACTCCCCTAGGTTACAACACAGATACGCAGTATTTT | CASTPLGYNTDTQYF
TRBJ1-2 | . | TRBV6-5 | . | TGTGCCAGCAGTCCCTCGGGACCCGACTACACCTTC | CASSPSGPDYTF
TRBJ2-2 | . | TRBV12-3/TRBV12-4 | . | TGTGCCAGCACCAGCGGAGGACATAACACCGGGGAGCTGTTTTTT | CASTSGGHNTGELFF
TRBJ2-1 | . | TRBV18 | . | TGTGCCAGCTCACCAATGGACGCGGTAACCTACAATGAGCAGTTCTTC | CASSPMDAVTYNEQFF
TRBJ2-7 | TRBD1 | TRBV7-6 | many | TGTGCCAGCAGCAGCCGGGACAGGGGGTTGGACGAGCAGTACTTC | CASSSRDRGLDEQYF
TRBJ1-4 | . | TRBV6-5 | once | TGTGCCAGCAGTTACTCAGGGTCAACTAATGAAAAACTGTTTTTT | CASSYSGSTNEKLFF
TRBJ2-1 | TRBD1 | TRBV3-1 | many | TGTGCCAGCAGTCAAACCGGGACAGGGGCGTACAATGAGCAGTTCTTC | CASSQTGTGAYNEQFF
TRBJ1-5 | . | TRBV6-2/TRBV6-3 | few | TGTGCCAGCAGTTACTCGGACGGGGGGCGGCAATTTCAGCCCCAGCATTTT | CASSYSDGGRQFQPQHF
TRBJ2-2 | . | TRBV2 | . | TGTGCCAGCAGTGAGAAGGGGCCCGACACCGGGGAGCTGTTTTTT | CASSEKGPDTGELFF
TRBJ1-1 | TRBD1 | TRBV7-3 | many | TGTGCCAGCAGCCAACAACTCAGTCGGGGACAGACTAGGGTTCGCCAAAACACTGAAGCTTTCTTT | CASSQQLSRGQTRVRQNTEAFF
TRBJ2-2 | . | TRBV7-4 | . | TGTGCCAGCAGCGACTGGCTGACCGGGGAGCTGTTTTTT | CASSDWLTGELFF
TRBJ1-2 | TRBD1 | TRBV12-3/TRBV12-4 | few | TGTGCCAGCAGGGGGACAGGGCCCCATGGCTACACCTTC | CASRGTGPHGYTF
TRBJ2-1 | . | TRBV7-6 | . | TGTGCCAGCAAAGGGCCGACCCGGGGCCGGTACAATGAGCAGTTCTTC | CASKGPTRGRYNEQFF
TRBJ2-1 | TRBD2 | TRBV6-2/TRBV6-3 | few | TGTGCCAGCAGTTTGGGACTAGACAATGAGCAGTTCTTC | CASSLGLDNEQFF
TRBJ1-2 | . | TRBV6-5 | few | TGTGCCAGCAGTTACGGCCAGGGACTCTATGGCTACACCTTC | CASSYGQGLYGYTF
TRBJ2-2 | TRBD2 | TRBV18 | . | TGTGCCAGCTCACCTCGGACTAGCGGGGGGGCCAACACCGGGGAGCTGTTTTTT | CASSPRTSGGANTGELFF
TRBJ1-1 | TRBD1 | TRBV7-9 | . | TGTGCCAGCAGCGTCTCCCTTGGGACAGAGGGGTCATTGGGGAACACTGAAGCTTTCTTT | CASSVSLGTEGSLGNTEAFF
TRBJ2-3 | . | TRBV7-8 | . | TGTGCCAGCAGCTTAACAACAGGCCTATGGGGAACAGATACGCAGTATTTT | CASSLTTGLWGTDTQYF
TRBJ2-1 | . | TRBV27 | few | TGTGCCAGCAGTTATTCAGGGAACAATGAGCAGTTCTTC | CASSYSGNNEQFF
TRBJ2-2 | . | TRBV7-6 | many | TGTGCCAGCAGCTTAGAAGTCGGGGTAACGAACACCGGGGAGCTGTTTTTT | CASSLEVGVTNTGELFF
TRBJ1-2 | . | TRBV7-2 | few | TGTGCCAGCAGCTGGGGTTTGGACTATGGCTACACCTTC | CASSWGLDYGYTF
TRBJ1-2 | . | TRBV5-4 | . | TGTGCCAGCAGCTTGGGGGGCAGAGACAGCTATGGCTACACCTTC | CASSLGGRDSYGYTF
TRBJ1-1 | . | TRBV27 | . | TGTGCCAGCAGTTCTCATAGAGAAGCTTTCTTT | CASSSHREAFF
TRBJ1-1 | . | TRBV6-5 | many | TGTGCCAGTGTTTCTCACCTCGGGACGACAATGAACACTGAAGCTTTCTTT | CASVSHLGTTMNTEAFF
TRBJ2-3 | . | TRBV2 | few | TGTGCCAGCTTGGGGGCCGGGGATACGCAGTATTTT | CASLGAGDTQYF
TRBJ2-3 | TRBD2 | TRBV10-3 | . | TGTGCCATCGGTTTTATAGCGGGGGGGCCGACAGATACGCAGTATTTT | CAIGFIAGGPTDTQYF
TRBJ2-3 | TRBD2 | TRBV7-9 | . | TGTGCCAGCAGCTCCAACAGCGGGGAGATACCAGCGGATACGCAGTATTTT | CASSSNSGEIPADTQYF